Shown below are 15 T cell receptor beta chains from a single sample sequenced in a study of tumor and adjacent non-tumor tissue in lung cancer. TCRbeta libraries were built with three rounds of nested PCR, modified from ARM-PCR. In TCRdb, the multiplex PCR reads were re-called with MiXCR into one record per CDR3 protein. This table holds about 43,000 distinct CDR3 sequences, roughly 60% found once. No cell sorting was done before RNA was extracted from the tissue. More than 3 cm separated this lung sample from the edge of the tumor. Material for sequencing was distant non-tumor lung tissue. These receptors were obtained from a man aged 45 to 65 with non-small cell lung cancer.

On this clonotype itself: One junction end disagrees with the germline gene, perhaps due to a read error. The CDR3 sequence is CASSYDRDLYGDTIYF. CDR3 sequence (DNA): TGTGCCAGCAGTTACGATCGTGATCTCTATGGAGACACCATATATTTT. The chain employs TRBV6-6 and TRBJ1-3, with D unresolved. CDR3 length: 16 residues. Looked up from germline, CDR1 is MNHNY and CDR2 is SVGAGI (reference sequence).

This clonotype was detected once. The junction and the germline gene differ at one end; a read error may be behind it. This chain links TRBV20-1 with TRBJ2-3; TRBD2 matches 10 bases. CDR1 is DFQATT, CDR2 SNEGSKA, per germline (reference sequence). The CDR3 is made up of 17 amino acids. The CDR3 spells CSASLASGSGSTDMQYF. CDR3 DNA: TGCAGTGCTAGTTTAGCTAGCGGGAGCGGTAGCACAGATATGCAGTATTTT.

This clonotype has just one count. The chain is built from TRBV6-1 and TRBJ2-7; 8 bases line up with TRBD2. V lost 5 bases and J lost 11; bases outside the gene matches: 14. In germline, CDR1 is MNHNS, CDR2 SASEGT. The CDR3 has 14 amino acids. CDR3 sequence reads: CASSTSGTSYEEYF. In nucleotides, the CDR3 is TGTGCCAGCAGTACTAGCGGAACTTCCTACGAAGAGTACTTC.

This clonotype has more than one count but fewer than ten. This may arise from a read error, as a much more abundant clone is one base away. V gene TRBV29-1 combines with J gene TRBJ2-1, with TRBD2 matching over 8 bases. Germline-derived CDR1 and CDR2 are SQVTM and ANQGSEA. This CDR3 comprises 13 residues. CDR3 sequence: CNVEDRLSSGWFF. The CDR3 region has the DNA TGCAACGTTGAAGATAGGTTGTCTAGCGGGTGGTTCTTC.

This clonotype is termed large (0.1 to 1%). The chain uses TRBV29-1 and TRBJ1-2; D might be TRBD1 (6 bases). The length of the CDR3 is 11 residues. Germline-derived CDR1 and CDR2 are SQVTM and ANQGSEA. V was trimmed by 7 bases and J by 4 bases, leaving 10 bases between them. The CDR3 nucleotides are TGCAGCGGATCGGACAGCTATGGCTACACCTTC. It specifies CSGSDSYGYTF.

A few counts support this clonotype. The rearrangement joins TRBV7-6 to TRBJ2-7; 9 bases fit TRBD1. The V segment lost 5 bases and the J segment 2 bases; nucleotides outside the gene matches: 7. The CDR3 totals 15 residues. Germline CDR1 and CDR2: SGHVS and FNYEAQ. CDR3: CASSPGQGKTYEQYF. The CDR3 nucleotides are TGTGCCAGCAGCCCCGGACAGGGGAAGACCTACGAGCAGTACTTC. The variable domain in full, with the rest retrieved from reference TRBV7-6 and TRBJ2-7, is GAGVSQSPRYKVTKRGQDVALRCDPISGHVSLYWYRQALGQGPEFLTYFNYEAQQDKSGLPNDRFSAERPEGSISTLTIQRTEQRDSAMYRCASSPGQGKTYEQYFGPGTRLTVT.

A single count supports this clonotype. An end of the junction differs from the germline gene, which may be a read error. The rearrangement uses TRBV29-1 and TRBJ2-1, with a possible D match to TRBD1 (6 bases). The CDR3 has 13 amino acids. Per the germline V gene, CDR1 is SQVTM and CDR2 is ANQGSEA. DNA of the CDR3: TGCAGTGTTGAAAGAGCCAGGGGCAATGAGCAGTTCTTC. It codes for CSVERARGNEQFF.

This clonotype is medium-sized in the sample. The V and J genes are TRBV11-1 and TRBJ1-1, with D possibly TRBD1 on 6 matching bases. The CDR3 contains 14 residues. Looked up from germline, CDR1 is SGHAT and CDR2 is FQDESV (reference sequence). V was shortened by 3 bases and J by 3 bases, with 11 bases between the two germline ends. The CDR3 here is CASSFPTGYTEAFF. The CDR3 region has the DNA TGTGCCAGCAGCTTTCCAACAGGGTACACTGAAGCTTTCTTT.

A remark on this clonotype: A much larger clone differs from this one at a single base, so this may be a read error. CDR3 bases: TGCGCCAGCAGTGTGAGCTACGAGCAGTGCTTC. As protein: CASSVSYEQCF. The V and J genes are TRBV10-2 and TRBJ2-7; no reliable D call. CDR1 and CDR2 from the germline V gene are WSHSY and SAAADI. This CDR3 contains 11 residues.

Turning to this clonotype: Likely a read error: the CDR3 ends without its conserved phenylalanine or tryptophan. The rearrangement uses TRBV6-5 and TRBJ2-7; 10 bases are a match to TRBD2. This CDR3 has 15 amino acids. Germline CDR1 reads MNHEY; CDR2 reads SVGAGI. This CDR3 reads CDSRNSGRYSYEQYL. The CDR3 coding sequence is TGTGACAGCAGGAATAGCGGGAGGTACTCCTACGAGCAGTACCTC.

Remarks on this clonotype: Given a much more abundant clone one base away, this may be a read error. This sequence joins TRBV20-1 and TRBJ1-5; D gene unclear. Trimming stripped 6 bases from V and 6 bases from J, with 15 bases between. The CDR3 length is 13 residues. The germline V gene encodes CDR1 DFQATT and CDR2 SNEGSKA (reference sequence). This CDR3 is CSATLGPSQPQHF. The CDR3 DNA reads TGCAGTGCGACTCTCGGACCAAGTCAGCCCCAGCATTTT.

The CDR3 sequence: CASRPGTSYADTQYF. The CDR3 DNA reads TGCGCCAGTAGGCCCGGGACTAGCTACGCAGATACGCAGTATTTT. The chain couples TRBV5-1 to TRBJ2-3, with 9 nucleotides matching TRBD2. Trimming at V came to 8 bases and at J to 4 bases, leaving 11 bases not matched to a gene. The CDR3 has 15 amino acids. Germline CDR1 reads SGHRS; CDR2 reads YFSETQ.

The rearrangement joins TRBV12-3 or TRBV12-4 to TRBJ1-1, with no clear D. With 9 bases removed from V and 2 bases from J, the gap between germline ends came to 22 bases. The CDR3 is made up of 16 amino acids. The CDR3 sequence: CASNFFQDGINTEAFF. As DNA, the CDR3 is TGTGCCAGTAATTTTTTTCAGGATGGGATTAACACTGAAGCTTTCTTT.

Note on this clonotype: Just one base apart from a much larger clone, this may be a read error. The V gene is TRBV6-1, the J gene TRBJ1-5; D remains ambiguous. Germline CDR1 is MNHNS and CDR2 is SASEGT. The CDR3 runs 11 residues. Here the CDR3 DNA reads TGTGCCAGCAGTGTAGGTCAGTCCCAGCATTTT. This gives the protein CASSVGQSQHF.

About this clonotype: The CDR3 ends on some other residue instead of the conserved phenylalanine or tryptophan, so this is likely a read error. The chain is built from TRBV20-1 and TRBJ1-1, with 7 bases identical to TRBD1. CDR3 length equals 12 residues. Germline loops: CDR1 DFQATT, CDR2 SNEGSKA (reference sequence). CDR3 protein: CSARDRVTEAFL. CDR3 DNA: TGCAGTGCTCGAGACAGGGTTACTGAAGCTTTCCTT.